Sequencing of this TCR beta chain was carried out in a study of shared clonotypes between healthy human individuals. An assay was performed, and its level was deep. Genomic DNA from each subset was divided evenly over several immunoSEQ plates. Per the original methods: Junction-only sequences without quality scores were provided by ImmunoSEQ, so filtering was different. Method: immunoSEQ multiplex PCR; TCRdb's copy keeps in-frame clones and lacks some. That table gives V, J and clone size, and the DNA gave D and trimming. The data contain roughly 500,000 clones, around 78% of them singletons. CDR1 is SGHRS, CDR2 YFSETQ, per germline. The V end was cut by 0 bases, the J end by 5 bases, with 12 bases between. This CDR3 contains 15 residues.

The rearrangement joins TRBV5-1 to TRBJ2-1, with D possibly matching TRBD1 (6 bases). The sequence derives from a woman aged 40 to 50 in good health. Some clones in this sample may be carry-over from other donors' samples. Sequenced sample: PBMCs. This chain's CDR3 is CASSLDRASHNEQFF. CDR3 nucleotide sequence: TGCGCCAGCAGCTTGGACAGGGCTAGTCACAATGAGCAGTTCTTC. The complete variable domain, with remaining parts taken from reference TRBV5-1 and TRBJ2-1, reads KAGVTQTPRYLIKTRGQQVTLSCSPISGHRSVSWYQQTPGQGLQFLFEYFSETQRNKGNFPGRFSGRQFSNSRSEMNVSTLELGDSALYLCASSLDRASHNEQFFGPGTRLTVL.